The sequence of this TCR beta chain was determined in a study of human T cells and chemical hapten exposure (dated by TCRdb to about 2021). In the study overall: For sensitization, 2% DPC in acetone was applied to a 2 cm by 2 cm area of upper inner arm skin. Libraries were pooled for sequencing, and per-sample TCR yields varied mainly because of small differences in library volumes within the pool. Patch testing on the upper back used Finn chambers containing 0.01% DPC, with scoring done after 6 days according to International Contact Dermatitis Research Group standards. Most of the patients in the cohort were female, and the cohort covered alopecia areata with under or over 50% scalp involvement, alopecia totalis and alopecia universalis. Approximately 28 alopecia patients gave blood for TCR sequencing at one to four time points (pre-sensitization, 2, 6 and 24 weeks). The study tracked peripheral blood TCR repertoire changes in vivo during primary and secondary sensitization to the hapten diphenylcyclopropenone (DPC) in alopecia patients. Blood samples were taken from patients before sensitization (week 0) and then at 2, 6 and about 24 weeks after DPC sensitization. Throughout the study period of 20 to 25 weeks, patients also received therapeutic DPC doses to the scalp every week. Beyond this particular receptor, the publication reports: Repeated subsampling changed both the strength of the expansion versus patch-test correlation and the threshold at which the correlation became significant. The number of PT1 expanded TCRs positively correlated with patch test score, significant at thresholds 8, 16 and 32 but not 4. Significantly more large CDR3 similarity clusters were formed by expanded TCRs than by pre-sensitization or healthy control sets, consistent with antigen-driven responses. Alopecia, a presumed autoimmune disease, was present in all patients, so the immune response of the patients might differ from that of healthy individuals. No change with DPC sensitization was found in the number of TCRs above 1 in 1000 frequency, and no evidence of global repertoire structure alterations was found.

What this sample's time point label stands for: patch test 1, 2 weeks after DPC sensitization. Sample treatment or condition, as interpreted from the label and publication: therapeutic diphenylcyclopropenone sensitization with weekly scalp DPC. At every patch-test visit, the blood draw took place before the patch test was put on. To be eligible, patients had to be aged 18 to 70, diagnosed with alopecia and judged suitable for DPC therapy, while pregnant patients were excluded. Total RNA was extracted from unfractionated whole blood that had been collected in Tempus Blood RNA tubes. From its cysteine to its phenylalanine, the CDR3 spans 13 amino acids. Of the read, only the CDR3 DNA is kept; its 39 bases are in frame from base 1. For CDR1 and CDR2, the germline V gene lists SGHTA and FQGNSA. Trimming at the junction amounts to 5 bases on V and 3 bases on J, and the germline ends lie 8 bases apart.

As to this clonotype: It has no known antigen specificity. No qualities accompany the bases; no much larger clone lies one base away.

Libraries came from RACE. Sequencing used a NextSeq 500. During library preparation, unique molecular identifiers were attached to individual cDNA molecules so that TCRs could be counted in a quantitative, reproducible way. Each blood RNA sample was used to sequence both TCR alpha and TCR beta chains. The paper's data handling went like this. A median of approximately 100,000 TCRs per sample was observed, with a range of about 20,000 to 690,600. V, J and CDR3 annotation of the TCR reads was carried out using the Decombinator software suite. For PS versus PT1 abundance plots, all samples were subsampled to the same number of TCRs (28,000). Expanded TCRs were defined as absent before sensitization and observed at least eight times at the 2-week time point. TCRdb itself trimmed the public reads at Q25 with fastp, ran MiXCR and retained productive beta chains. When rows share a CDR3 protein, they turn into one entry using the most common DNA and genes. It is TCRdb's table, rather than the study itself, that gives the V and J calls and clone size. The sample contains around 99,000 distinct CDR3 sequences, roughly 12% of them found a single time. The top ten clones comprise approximately 2.1% of the sample.

The chain was built from TRBV7-2 and TRBJ2-1; TRBD2 is a weak D gene call, 6 bases matching. This clonotype was sampled from a woman aged 35 to 49 with alopecia areata. Some clones in this sample may be carry-over from other donors' samples. Sequencing was performed on whole blood, taken in connection with sensitization to the hapten diphenylcyclopropenone (DPC). The DNA reads as follows: TGTGCCAGCAGCGCGACTAGCTACAATGAGCAGTTCTTC. This gives the protein CASSATSYNEQFF.